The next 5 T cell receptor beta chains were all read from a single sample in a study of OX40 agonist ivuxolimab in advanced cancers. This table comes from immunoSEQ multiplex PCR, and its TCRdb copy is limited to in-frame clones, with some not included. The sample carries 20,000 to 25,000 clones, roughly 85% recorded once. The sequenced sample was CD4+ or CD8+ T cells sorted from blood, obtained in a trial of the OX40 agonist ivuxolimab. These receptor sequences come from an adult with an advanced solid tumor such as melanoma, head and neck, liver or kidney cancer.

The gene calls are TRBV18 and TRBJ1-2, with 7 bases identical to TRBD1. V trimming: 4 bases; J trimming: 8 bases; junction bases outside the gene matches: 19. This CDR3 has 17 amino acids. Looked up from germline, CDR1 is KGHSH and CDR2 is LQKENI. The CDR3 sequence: CASSRDGTASTLGGYTF. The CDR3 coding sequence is TGTGCCAGCTCACGCGACGGGACAGCGTCGACCCTAGGGGGCTACACCTTC. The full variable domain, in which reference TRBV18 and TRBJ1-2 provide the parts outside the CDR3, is NAGVMQNPRHLVRRRGQEARLRCSPMKGHSHVYWYRQLPEEGLKFMVYLQKENIIDESGMPKERFSAEFPKEGPSILRIQQVVRGDSAAYFCASSRDGTASTLGGYTFGSGTRLTVV.

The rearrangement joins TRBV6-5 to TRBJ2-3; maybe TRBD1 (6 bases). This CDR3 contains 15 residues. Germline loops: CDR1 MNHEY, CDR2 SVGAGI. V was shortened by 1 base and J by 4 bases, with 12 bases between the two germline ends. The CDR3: CASSYLRGGSDTQYF. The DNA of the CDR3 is TGTGCCAGCAGTTACTTACGAGGGGGATCAGATACGCAGTATTTT.

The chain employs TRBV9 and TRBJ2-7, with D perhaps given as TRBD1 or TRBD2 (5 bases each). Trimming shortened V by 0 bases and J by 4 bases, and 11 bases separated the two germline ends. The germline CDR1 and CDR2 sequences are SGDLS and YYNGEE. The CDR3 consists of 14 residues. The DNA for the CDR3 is TGTGCCAGCAGCGTAGGGGGGAACTCGTACGAGCAGTACTTC. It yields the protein CASSVGGNSYEQYF.

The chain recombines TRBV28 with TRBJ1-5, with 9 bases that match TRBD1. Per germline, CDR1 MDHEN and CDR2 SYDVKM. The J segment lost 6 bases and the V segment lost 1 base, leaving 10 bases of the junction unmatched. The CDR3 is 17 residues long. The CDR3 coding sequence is TGTGCCAGCAGTTTATCCGGGACAGGGAGCTACGTTCAGCCCCAGCATTTT. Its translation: CASSLSGTGSYVQPQHF.

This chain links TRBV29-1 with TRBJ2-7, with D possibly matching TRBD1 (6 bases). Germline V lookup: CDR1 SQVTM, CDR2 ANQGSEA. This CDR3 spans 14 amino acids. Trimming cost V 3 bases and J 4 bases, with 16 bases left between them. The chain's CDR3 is CSVDFPDRPYEQYF. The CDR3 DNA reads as TGCAGCGTTGATTTCCCGGACAGACCTTACGAGCAGTACTTC.